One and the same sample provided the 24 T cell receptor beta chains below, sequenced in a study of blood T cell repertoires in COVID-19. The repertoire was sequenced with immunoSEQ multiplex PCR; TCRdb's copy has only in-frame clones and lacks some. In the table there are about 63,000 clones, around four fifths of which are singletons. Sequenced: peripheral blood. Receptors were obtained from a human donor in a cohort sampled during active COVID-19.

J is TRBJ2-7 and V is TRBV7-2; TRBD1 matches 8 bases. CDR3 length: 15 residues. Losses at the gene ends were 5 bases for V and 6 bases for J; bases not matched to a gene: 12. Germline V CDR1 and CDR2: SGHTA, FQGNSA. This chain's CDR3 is CASSPRGRGQFEQYF. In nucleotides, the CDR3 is TGTGCCAGCAGCCCTAGAGGCAGGGGGCAATTCGAGCAGTACTTC.

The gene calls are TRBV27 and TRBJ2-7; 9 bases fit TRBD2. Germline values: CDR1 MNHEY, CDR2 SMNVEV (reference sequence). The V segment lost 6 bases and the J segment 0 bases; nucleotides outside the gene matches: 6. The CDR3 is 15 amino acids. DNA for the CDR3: TGTGCCAGCAGACTTAGCGGGGGTCTCTCCTACGAGCAGTACTTC. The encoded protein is CASRLSGGLSYEQYF.

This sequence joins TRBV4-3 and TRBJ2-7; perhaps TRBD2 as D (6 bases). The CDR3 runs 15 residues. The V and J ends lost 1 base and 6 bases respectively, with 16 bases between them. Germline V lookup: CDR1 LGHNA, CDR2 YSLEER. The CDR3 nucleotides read TGCGCCAGCAGCCAAGTTGGCGGGGAAAGGGTCGAGCAGTACTTC. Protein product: CASSQVGGERVEQYF.

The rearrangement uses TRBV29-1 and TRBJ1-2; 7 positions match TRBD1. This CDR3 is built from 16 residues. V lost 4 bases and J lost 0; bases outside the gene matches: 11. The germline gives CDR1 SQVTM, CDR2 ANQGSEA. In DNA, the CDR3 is TGCAGCGTTGTAACGACAGGGAAGTCAACTAACTATGGCTACACCTTC. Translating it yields CSVVTTGKSTNYGYTF.

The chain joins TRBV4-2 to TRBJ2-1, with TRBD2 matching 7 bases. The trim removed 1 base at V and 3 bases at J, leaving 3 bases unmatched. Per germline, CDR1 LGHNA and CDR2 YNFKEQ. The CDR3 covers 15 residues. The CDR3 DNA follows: TGTGCCAGCAGCCAAGGTGGCGGGGGCTACAATGAGCAGTTCTTC. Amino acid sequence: CASSQGGGGYNEQFF.

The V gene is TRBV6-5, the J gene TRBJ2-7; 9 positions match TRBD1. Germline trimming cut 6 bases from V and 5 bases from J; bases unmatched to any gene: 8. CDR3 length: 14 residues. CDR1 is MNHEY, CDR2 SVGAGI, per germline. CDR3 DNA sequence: TGTGCCAGCAGACGAGACAGGGGGAACGACGAGCAGTACTTC. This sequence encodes CASRRDRGNDEQYF.

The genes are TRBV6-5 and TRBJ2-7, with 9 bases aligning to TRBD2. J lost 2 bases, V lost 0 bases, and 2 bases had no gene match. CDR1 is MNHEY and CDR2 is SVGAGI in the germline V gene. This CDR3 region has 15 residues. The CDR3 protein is CASSYSTSGTYEQYF. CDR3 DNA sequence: TGTGCCAGCAGTTACTCGACTAGCGGAACCTACGAGCAGTACTTC.

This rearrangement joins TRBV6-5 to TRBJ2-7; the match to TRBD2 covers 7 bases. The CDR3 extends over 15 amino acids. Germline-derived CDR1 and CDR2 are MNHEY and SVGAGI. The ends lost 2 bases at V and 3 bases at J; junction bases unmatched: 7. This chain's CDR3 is CASSYRGVGSYEQYF. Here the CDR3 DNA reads TGTGCCAGCAGTTACCGGGGGGTAGGTAGCTACGAGCAGTACTTC.

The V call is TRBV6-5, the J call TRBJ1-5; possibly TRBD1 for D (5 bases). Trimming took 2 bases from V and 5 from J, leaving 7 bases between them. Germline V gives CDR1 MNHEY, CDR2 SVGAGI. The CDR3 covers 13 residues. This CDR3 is CASSYDRYQPQHF. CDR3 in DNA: TGTGCCAGCAGTTACGACAGATATCAGCCCCAGCATTTT.

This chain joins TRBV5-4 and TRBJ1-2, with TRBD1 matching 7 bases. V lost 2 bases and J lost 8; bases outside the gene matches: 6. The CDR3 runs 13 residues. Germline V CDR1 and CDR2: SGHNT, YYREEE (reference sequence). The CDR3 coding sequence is TGTGCCAGCAGCTTTCAGGGGGTCGACGGCTACACCTTC. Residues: CASSFQGVDGYTF.

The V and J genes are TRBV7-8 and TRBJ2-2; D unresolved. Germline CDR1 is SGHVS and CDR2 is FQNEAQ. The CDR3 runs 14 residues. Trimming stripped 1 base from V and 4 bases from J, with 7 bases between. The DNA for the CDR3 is TGTGCCAGCAGCTTAGGGCGGTCCACCGGGGAGCTGTTTTTT. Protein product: CASSLGRSTGELFF.

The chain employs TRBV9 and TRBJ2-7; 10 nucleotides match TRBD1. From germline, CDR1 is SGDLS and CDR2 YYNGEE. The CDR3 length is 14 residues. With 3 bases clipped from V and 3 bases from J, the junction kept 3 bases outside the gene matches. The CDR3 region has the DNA TGTGCCAGCAGCGCCGGGACAGGGGTCTACGAGCAGTACTTC. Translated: CASSAGTGVYEQYF.

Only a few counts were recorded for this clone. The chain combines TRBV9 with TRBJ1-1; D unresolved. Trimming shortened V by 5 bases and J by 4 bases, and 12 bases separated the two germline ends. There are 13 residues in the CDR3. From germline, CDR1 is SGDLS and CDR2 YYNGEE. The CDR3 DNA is TGTGCCAGCAGAGCCCTCCGGGGCACTGAAGCTTTCTTT. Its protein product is CASRALRGTEAFF.

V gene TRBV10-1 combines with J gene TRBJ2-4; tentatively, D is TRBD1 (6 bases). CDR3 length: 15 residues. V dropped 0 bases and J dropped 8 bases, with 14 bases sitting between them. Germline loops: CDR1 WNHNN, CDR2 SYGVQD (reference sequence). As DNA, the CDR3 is TGCGCCAGCAGTGAGTCGGGGCCTAGGGGGTACATTCAGTACTTC. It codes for CASSESGPRGYIQYF.

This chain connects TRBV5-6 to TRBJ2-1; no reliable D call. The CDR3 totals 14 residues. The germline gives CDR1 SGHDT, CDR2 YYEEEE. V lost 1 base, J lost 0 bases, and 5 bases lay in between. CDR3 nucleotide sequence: TGTGCCAGCAGCTTGCACAGCTCCTACAATGAGCAGTTCTTC. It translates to CASSLHSSYNEQFF.

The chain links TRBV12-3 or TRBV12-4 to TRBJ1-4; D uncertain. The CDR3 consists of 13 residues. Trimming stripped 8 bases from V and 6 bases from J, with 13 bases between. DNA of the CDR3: TGTGCCAGCTTTAAGAACAGCTATGAAAAACTGTTTTTT. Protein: CASFKNSYEKLFF.

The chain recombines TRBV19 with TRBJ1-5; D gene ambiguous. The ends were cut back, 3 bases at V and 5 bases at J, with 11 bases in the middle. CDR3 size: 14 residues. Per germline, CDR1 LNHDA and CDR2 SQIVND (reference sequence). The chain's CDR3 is CASSILIGDQPQHF. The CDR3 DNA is TGTGCCAGTAGTATCCTCATCGGGGATCAGCCCCAGCATTTT. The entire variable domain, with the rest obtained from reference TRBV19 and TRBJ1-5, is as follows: DGGITQSPKYLFRKEGQNVTLSCEQNLNHDAMYWYRQDPGQGLRLIYYSQIVNDFQKGDIAEGYSVSREKKESFPLTVTSAQKNPTAFYLCASSILIGDQPQHFGDGTRLSIL.

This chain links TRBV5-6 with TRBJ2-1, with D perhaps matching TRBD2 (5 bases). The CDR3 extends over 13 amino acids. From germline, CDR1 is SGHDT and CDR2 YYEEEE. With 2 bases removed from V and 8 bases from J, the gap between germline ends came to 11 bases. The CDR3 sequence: CASSFSGNDEQFF. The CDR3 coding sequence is TGTGCCAGCAGCTTCTCCGGGAACGATGAGCAGTTCTTC.

CDR3 bases: TGTGCCAGCAGTGTAGGACTAGCGGGAGGCTACAATGAGCAGTTCTTC. Its protein product is CASSVGLAGGYNEQFF. This chain links TRBV6-4 with TRBJ2-1, with 14 bases identical to TRBD2. The ends lost 4 bases at V and 3 bases at J; junction bases unmatched: 2. Germline-derived CDR1 and CDR2 are MRHNA and SNTAGT. The CDR3 loop spans 16 amino acids.

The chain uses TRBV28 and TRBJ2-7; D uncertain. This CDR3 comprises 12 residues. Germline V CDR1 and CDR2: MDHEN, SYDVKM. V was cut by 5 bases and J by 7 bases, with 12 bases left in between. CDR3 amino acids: CASSLSSKEQYF. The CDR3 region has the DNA TGTGCCAGCAGTCTTAGCAGTAAGGAGCAGTACTTC.

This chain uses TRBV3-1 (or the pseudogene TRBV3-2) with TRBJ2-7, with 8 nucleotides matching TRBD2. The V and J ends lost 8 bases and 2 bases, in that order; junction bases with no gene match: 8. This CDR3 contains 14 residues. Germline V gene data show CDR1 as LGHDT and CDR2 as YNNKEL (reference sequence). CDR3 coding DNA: TGTGCCAGCGGAGGGCGGGGGGCCACCTACGAGCAGTACTTC. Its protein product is CASGGRGATYEQYF.

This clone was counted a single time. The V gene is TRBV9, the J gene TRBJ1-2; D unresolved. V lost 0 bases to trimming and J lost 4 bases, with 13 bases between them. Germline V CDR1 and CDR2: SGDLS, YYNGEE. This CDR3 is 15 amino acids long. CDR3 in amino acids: CASSVGAPMAYGYTF. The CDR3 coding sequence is TGTGCCAGCAGCGTAGGGGCCCCCATGGCCTATGGCTACACCTTC.

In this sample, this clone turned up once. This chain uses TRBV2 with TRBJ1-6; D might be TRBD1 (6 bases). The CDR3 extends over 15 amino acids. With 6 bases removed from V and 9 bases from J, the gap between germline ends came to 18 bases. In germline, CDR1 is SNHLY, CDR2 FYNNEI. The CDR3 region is CASSAFQGSVSPLHF. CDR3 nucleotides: TGTGCCAGCAGCGCCTTTCAGGGGTCGGTTTCACCCCTCCACTTT.

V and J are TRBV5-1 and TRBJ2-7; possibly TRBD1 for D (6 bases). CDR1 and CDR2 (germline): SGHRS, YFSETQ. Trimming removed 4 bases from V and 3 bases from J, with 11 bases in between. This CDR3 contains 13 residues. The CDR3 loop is CASSIAGDYEQYF. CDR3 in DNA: TGCGCCAGCAGCATAGCAGGGGACTACGAGCAGTACTTC.